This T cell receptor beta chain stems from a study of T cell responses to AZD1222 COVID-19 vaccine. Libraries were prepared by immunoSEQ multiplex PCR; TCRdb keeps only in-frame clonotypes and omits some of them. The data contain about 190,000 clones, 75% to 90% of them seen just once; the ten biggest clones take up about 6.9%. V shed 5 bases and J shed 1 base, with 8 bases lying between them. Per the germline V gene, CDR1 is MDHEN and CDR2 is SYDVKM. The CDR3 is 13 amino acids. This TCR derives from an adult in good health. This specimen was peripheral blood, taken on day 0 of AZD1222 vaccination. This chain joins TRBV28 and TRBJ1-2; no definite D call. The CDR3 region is CASSPAYNYGYTF. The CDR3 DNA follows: TGTGCCAGCAGTCCCGCTTATAACTATGGCTACACCTTC.